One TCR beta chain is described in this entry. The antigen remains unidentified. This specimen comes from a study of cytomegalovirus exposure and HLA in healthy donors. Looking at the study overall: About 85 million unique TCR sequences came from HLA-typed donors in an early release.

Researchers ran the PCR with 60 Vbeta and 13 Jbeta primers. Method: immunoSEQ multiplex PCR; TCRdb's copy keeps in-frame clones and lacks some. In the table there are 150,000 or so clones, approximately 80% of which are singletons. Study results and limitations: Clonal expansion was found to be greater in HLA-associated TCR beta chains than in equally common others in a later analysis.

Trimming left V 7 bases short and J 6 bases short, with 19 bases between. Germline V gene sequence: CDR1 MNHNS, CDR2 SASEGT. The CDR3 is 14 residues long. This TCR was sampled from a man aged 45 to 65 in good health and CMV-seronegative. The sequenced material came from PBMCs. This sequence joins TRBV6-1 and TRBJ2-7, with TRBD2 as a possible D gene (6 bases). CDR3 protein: CASIRPGGTVEQYF. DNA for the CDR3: TGTGCCAGCATCCGCCCCGGGGGAACCGTCGAGCAGTACTTC.